This T cell receptor (beta chain) comes out of a study of blood T cell repertoires in COVID-19. Study overall: T cells, B-cell-depleted T cells, or PBMCs provided the cDNA or gDNA that served as material.

Measured with immunoSEQ multiplex PCR; TCRdb has only the in-frame clones, and not every one. The data contain fewer than 200,000 clones, over 80% of them singletons. J gave up 9 bases and V 4 bases, and 17 bases lay outside the gene matches. The CDR3 totals 17 residues. The germline V gene has CDR1 SGHTA and CDR2 FQGNSA. The sequencing sample was made of peripheral blood. This receptor was identified in a woman in her 70s with COVID-19, enrolled during active disease. This chain connects TRBV7-2 to TRBJ2-1; 8 bases match TRBD2. The CDR3 here is CASSSLPSSGSRVEQFF. In DNA, the CDR3 is TGTGCCAGCAGCTCCCTACCTTCCAGCGGGAGTCGGGTTGAGCAGTTCTTC.